The 6 T cell receptor beta chains listed next were all sequenced from one sample in a study of beta chain features in type 1 diabetes. All of the isolated RNA was reverse transcribed, so expressed TCRB transcripts were sequenced. Assay: immunoSEQ multiplex PCR; the TCRdb copy retains only in-frame clones and omits some. Altogether over 100,000 clones are present, almost 40% being singletons, with the ten largest covering approximately 0.065%. The sequenced sample was stem cell memory CD4+ T cells from blood. The receptors stem from a woman between 18 and 29 years old in good health.

The V call is TRBV19, the J call TRBJ2-3; TRBD2 matches 9 bases. Looked up from germline, CDR1 is LNHDA and CDR2 is SQIVND (reference sequence). This CDR3 has 16 amino acids. The junction had 7 bases not matched to a gene; V was cut back by 4 bases and J by 2 bases. In DNA, the CDR3 is TGTGCCAGTAGTACCCGACTAGCGGCACCCACAGATACGCAGTATTTT. It encodes CASSTRLAAPTDTQYF.

The chain carries TRBV25-1 and TRBJ1-1; D not certain. The germline V gene has CDR1 MGHDK and CDR2 SYGVNS. CDR3 length: 12 residues. V lost 2 bases, J lost 8 bases, and 9 bases lay in between. The CDR3 region has the DNA TGTGCCAGCAGTGAAACGGGTCGCGAAGCTTTCTTT. It codes for CASSETGREAFF.

The chain joins TRBV29-1 to TRBJ1-2; 8 bases agree with TRBD1. In germline, CDR1 is SQVTM, CDR2 ANQGSEA. There are 13 residues in the CDR3. Trimming removed 6 bases from V and 3 bases from J; junction bases left unmatched: 6. CDR3 in DNA: TGCAGCGTGTCGACAGGGGTTGACTATGGCTACACCTTC. Its protein is CSVSTGVDYGYTF.

This rearrangement joins TRBV6-5 to TRBJ2-6; D unresolved. This CDR3 region has 16 residues. The germline V gene has CDR1 MNHEY and CDR2 SVGAGI. V was trimmed by 2 bases and J by 0 bases, leaving 8 bases between them. The CDR3 DNA reads TGTGCCAGCAGTTACCTAGGAAGCTCTGGGGCCAACGTCCTGACTTTC. Its protein product is CASSYLGSSGANVLTF.

This clone has a handful of counts. The rearrangement links TRBV29-1 to TRBJ1-2; 12 bases are shared with TRBD1. The ends lost 0 bases at V and 1 base at J; junction bases unmatched: 6. Germline V gives CDR1 SQVTM, CDR2 ANQGSEA. The CDR3 runs to 17 residues. The CDR3 spells CSVEDLGQGALNYGYTF. DNA of the CDR3: TGCAGCGTTGAAGATCTGGGACAGGGGGCCCTTAACTATGGCTACACCTTC.

About this clone: It is unclear where the CDR3 begins or ends on the DNA, so no DNA is shown, and the CDR3 is as TCRdb lists it. The chain's CDR3 is CSVALGLAGVFGSAEETQYF. This sequence joins TRBV29-1 and TRBJ2-5; no DNA check was done on the table's D call, TRBD2. 20 amino acids form the CDR3, both terminal residues included. The V gene's germline CDR1 is SQVTM and CDR2 ANQGSEA.